The T cell receptor (beta chain) under discussion was sequenced for a study of breast tumors, draining lymph nodes, adjacent tissues. The CDR3 totals 17 residues. Per germline, CDR1 DFQATT and CDR2 SNEGSKA (reference sequence). The V and J ends lost 6 bases and 0 bases respectively, with 21 bases between them. The sample holds many counts of this clonotype. Samples came from axillary lymph nodes draining the breast cancer. TCRdb redid the calling of the multiplex PCR reads with MiXCR, one entry per CDR3 protein. The table shows some 100,000 distinct CDR3 sequences, with over 20% occurring only once. V is TRBV20-1 and J is TRBJ1-3; tentatively, D is TRBD1 (5 bases). This receptor was taken from a female donor with breast cancer. Some clones in this sample may be carry-over from other donors' samples. The sample consisted of axillary lymph node tissue. CDR3 sequence (DNA): TGCAGTGCGAAGGGACCGCCGATTAATCCCTCTGGAAACACCATATATTTT. It yields the protein CSAKGPPINPSGNTIYF.